The rows below give T cell receptor beta chains drawn from one sample of a study of T cells after yellow fever vaccination. From the 5' RACE reads, TCRdb called clonotypes with MiXCR, one entry per CDR3 protein. The repertoire consists of some 320,000 distinct CDR3 sequences, with approximately 8% occurring once and the leading ten covering around 3.3%. Sample: CD4+ T cells sorted from PBMCs, taken 5 days after the yellow fever booster vaccination. These receptors originate from a man between 18 and 35 years old who received the YFV17D yellow fever vaccine. Each CDR3 is given with its conserved first and last residue. D genes are given only for firm matches. A row's size may be missing; if present it is once, few, many or a size class.

v_gene	d_gene	j_gene	abundance	CDR3nt	CDR3aa
TRBV6-6	TRBD1	TRBJ1-1	-	TGTGCCAGCAGTTCGGGTGGACAGGGCGGCACTGAAGCTTTCTTT	CASSSGGQGGTEAFF
TRBV5-6	-	TRBJ1-2	few	TGTGCCAGCAGCTTGGTTGGGGCGGAAGGCTACACCTTC	CASSLVGAEGYTF
TRBV6-5	-	TRBJ2-2	-	TGTGCCAGCAGTCGGACGAGCTTCACCGGGGAGCTGTTTTTT	CASSRTSFTGELFF
TRBV11-2	TRBD1	TRBJ1-1	-	TGTGCCAGCAGCCCCGCCCGGGACAGGGATTGGGCTGAAGCTTTCTTT	CASSPARDRDWAEAFF
TRBV20-1	TRBD2	TRBJ2-5	few	TGCAGTGCTAGGAATAGCGGGGGCTCTCAAGAGACCCAGTACTTC	CSARNSGGSQETQYF
TRBV7-2	-	TRBJ2-5	many	TGTGCCAGCAGCGCAAAGACGGGAAAGGGTGGAGAGACCCAGTACTTC	CASSAKTGKGGETQYF
TRBV5-1	TRBD1	TRBJ1-5	few	TGCGCCAGCAGCTTGAGGACAGGAAGCCAGCCCCAGCATTTT	CASSLRTGSQPQHF
TRBV11-2	-	TRBJ1-1	few	TGTGCCAGCAGCTTAAACAGGGCTGAAGCTTTCTTT	CASSLNRAEAFF
TRBV5-1	-	TRBJ1-2	few	TGCGCCAGCAGGGGAGGGACGGACTATGGCTACACCTTC	CASRGGTDYGYTF
TRBV20-1	-	TRBJ2-3	-	TGCAGTGCTGCCCCGGTGGGGACAGATACGCAGTATTTT	CSAAPVGTDTQYF
TRBV5-6	-	TRBJ2-1	many	TGTGCCAGCAGCTTGGACGAGAACAATGAGCAGTTCTTC	CASSLDENNEQFF
TRBV2	-	TRBJ1-2	-	TGTGCCAGCAGTGACCAGGGCTATGGCTACACCTTC	CASSDQGYGYTF
TRBV20-1	TRBD2	TRBJ2-7	-	TGCAGTGCTAGAGCAGCGGGGGGCCCCTCGGTGTACGAGCAGTACTTC	CSARAAGGPSVYEQYF
TRBV4-3	TRBD1	TRBJ1-2	few	TGCGCCAGCAGCCAAGCTTGGGGAAAACGGGACAGCAACTATGGCTACACCTTC	CASSQAWGKRDSNYGYTF
TRBV2	TRBD1	TRBJ2-5	-	TGTGCCAGCACCCGGGACAGGGGTGGGGTGGAGACCCAGTACTTC	CASTRDRGGVETQYF
TRBV5-1	-	TRBJ2-2	few	TGCGCCAGCAGAACTGGGGGGAGTCCAAACACCGGGGAGCTGTTTTTT	CASRTGGSPNTGELFF
TRBV7-9	-	TRBJ2-1	many	TGTGCCAGCAGCTTAGAGGGGGGGAATGAGCAGTTCTTC	CASSLEGGNEQFF
TRBV24-1	TRBD1	TRBJ2-3	many	TGTGCCACCAGCATGTCGGGACAGGGACACAGCACAGATACGCAGTATTTT	CATSMSGQGHSTDTQYF
TRBV10-3	-	TRBJ2-1	few	TGTGCCATCAGTGAGTCGAAGGGGGGACCCTCCTACAATGAGCAGTTCTTC	CAISESKGGPSYNEQFF
TRBV14	-	TRBJ1-3	few	TGTGCCAGCAGCCAAGATCCCAGGGCTGGAAACACCATATATTTT	CASSQDPRAGNTIYF
TRBV18	-	TRBJ2-1	-	TGTGCCAGCTCACCACCGGCGTCTGTGGTCAATGAGCAGTTCTTC	CASSPPASVVNEQFF
TRBV19	TRBD2	TRBJ2-1	few	TGTGCCAGTAGTACCTTTCCTGCCGGCGGGGGACCCTACAATGAGCAGTTCTTC	CASSTFPAGGGPYNEQFF
TRBV11-2	-	TRBJ1-5	-	TGTGCCAGCAGCTTAGGCCTGGGGGCTGGGAATCAGCCCCAGCATTTT	CASSLGLGAGNQPQHF
TRBV7-2	TRBD2	TRBJ2-2	-	TGTGCCAGCAGCTTAGAAGCGGGGCGAACCGGGGAGCTGTTTTTT	CASSLEAGRTGELFF
TRBV11-2	TRBD1	TRBJ2-1	few	TGTGCCAGCAGCTCTAACAGGGGCCCAATGCGGCAGTTCTTC	CASSSNRGPMRQFF
TRBV10-3	TRBD1	TRBJ1-1	few	TGTGCCAGCCGAGACAGGGATTTCGGAACTGAAGCTTTCTTT	CASRDRDFGTEAFF
TRBV9	-	TRBJ1-5	many	TGTGCCAGCAGCGGCGACTATAGCAATCAGCCCCAGCATTTT	CASSGDYSNQPQHF
TRBV4-3	-	TRBJ2-2	-	TGCGCCAGCAGCCAAGAAATAGTAGGGCAGGGATATTCCGGGGAGCTGTTTTTT	CASSQEIVGQGYSGELFF
TRBV10-3	TRBD2	TRBJ2-3	-	TGTGCCATCACCAAAACGGGACTAGCGGGGGGGGATGGCACAGATACGCAGTATTTT	CAITKTGLAGGDGTDTQYF
TRBV2	TRBD1	TRBJ1-3	many	TGTGCCAGCAGGGGGACAGGTCCTGGAAACACCATATATTTT	CASRGTGPGNTIYF
TRBV10-3	-	TRBJ2-3	few	TGTGCCATCAGCGCCCGCACAGATACGCAGTATTTT	CAISARTDTQYF
TRBV7-3	-	TRBJ2-3	many	TGTGCCAGCAGCCAAGAACTAGCAGATACGCAGTATTTT	CASSQELADTQYF
TRBV20-1	TRBD2	TRBJ2-3	few	TGCAGTGCTATCGGACTAGCGGAGATCCTCACAGATACGCAGTATTTT	CSAIGLAEILTDTQYF
TRBV18	-	TRBJ1-6	many	TGTGCCAGCTCACCCGGGAATTCACCCCTCCACTTT	CASSPGNSPLHF
TRBV7-9	-	TRBJ2-5	few	TGTGCCAGCAGCCCACGTGAGGGGTCTTGGGAAACCCAGTACTTC	CASSPREGSWETQYF
TRBV14	-	TRBJ1-1	-	TGTGCCAGCAGCCAATTTCGGGCTCCTGAAGCTTTCTTT	CASSQFRAPEAFF
TRBV7-2	TRBD2	TRBJ2-3	few	TGTGCCAGCACTCGTCGCGGGGGGTCCACAGATACGCAGTATTTT	CASTRRGGSTDTQYF
TRBV4-3	-	TRBJ1-6	many	TGCGCCAGCAGCCACGACTCGGGACGCCGTTCACCCCTCCACTTT	CASSHDSGRRSPLHF
TRBV25-1	-	TRBJ2-6	few	TGTGCCAGCAGTGAACCGGGGGCCAACGTCCTGACTTTC	CASSEPGANVLTF
TRBV7-2	-	TRBJ1-1	few	TGTGCCAGCAGCTTAACACAAGGTGATAGTGAAGCTTTCTTT	CASSLTQGDSEAFF
TRBV6-1	-	TRBJ1-5	few	TGTGCCAGCAGTGACTCTCGCAGGGCTGGCAATCAGCCCCAGCATTTT	CASSDSRRAGNQPQHF
TRBV18	-	TRBJ2-3	many	TGTGCCAGCTCACCCACAGGGTTAGATACGCAGTATTTT	CASSPTGLDTQYF
TRBV6-2/TRBV6-3	TRBD1	TRBJ1-2	many	TGTGCCAGCAGACCCGGACAGGGGTCGGCCGGTCGCTACACCTTC	CASRPGQGSAGRYTF
TRBV20-1	TRBD2	TRBJ2-3	few	TGCAGTGCTAGGCCAGCGGGGCGCACAGATACGCAGTATTTT	CSARPAGRTDTQYF
TRBV7-2	TRBD1	TRBJ1-3	many	TGTGCCAGCAGACCGACAGGGGGCTCTGGAAACACCATATATTTT	CASRPTGGSGNTIYF
TRBV7-9	TRBD2	TRBJ2-1	-	TGTGCCAGCAGCAACCTAGCGGGGGGGCGAGGTCGGGGTGAGCAGTTCTTC	CASSNLAGGRGRGEQFF